Listed below are T cell receptor beta chains from one sample, sequenced in a study of blood T cell repertoires in COVID-19. The repertoire was sequenced with immunoSEQ multiplex PCR; TCRdb's copy has only in-frame clones and lacks some. Altogether 150,000 to 200,000 clones are present, 80% to 90% being singletons, with the ten largest covering about 15%. Sequencing was done on a sample of PBMCs or T cells enriched from blood (not recorded which). These receptors came from a man aged 45-60 years who had recovered from COVID-19. The CDR3 runs from the conserved cysteine through the conserved F or W. D genes are given only for firm matches. Rows may omit the clone size; those that give it use once, few, many or a size class.

j_gene	v_gene	d_gene	abundance	CDR3aa	CDR3nt
TRBJ2-3	TRBV5-1	TRBD2	once	CASSVGTSGRGDTQYF	TGCGCCAGCAGCGTCGGGACTAGCGGGAGAGGAGATACGCAGTATTTT
TRBJ2-7	TRBV7-9	-	-	CASSSLGGAEQYF	TGTGCCAGCAGCTCGCTGGGGGGGGCCGAGCAGTACTTC
TRBJ1-1	TRBV11-2	-	-	CASSLFGGSTEAFF	TGTGCCAGCAGCTTATTTGGGGGCTCCACTGAAGCTTTCTTT
TRBJ1-1	TRBV3-1/TRBV3-2	-	-	CASSPDMNTEAFF	TGTGCCAGCAGTCCAGACATGAACACTGAAGCTTTCTTT
TRBJ2-5	TRBV6-5	TRBD2	-	CASSHRGGQETQYF	TGTGCCAGCAGCCACCGGGGGGGCCAAGAGACCCAGTACTTC
TRBJ1-5	TRBV24-1	TRBD1	-	CATSDPRQGASNQPQHF	TGTGCCACCAGTGATCCGCGGCAGGGGGCTAGCAATCAGCCCCAGCATTTT
TRBJ2-1	TRBV9	TRBD2	-	CASSVGGTSVNEQFF	TGTGCCAGCAGCGTAGGTGGGACTAGCGTCAATGAGCAGTTCTTC
TRBJ2-1	TRBV9	TRBD1	-	CASSVEGDSWNEQFF	TGTGCCAGCAGCGTAGAAGGGGACAGTTGGAATGAGCAGTTCTTC
TRBJ2-2	TRBV28	TRBD1	-	CAAGQGAGVGELFF	TGTGCCGCCGGGCAGGGGGCGGGTGTGGGGGAGCTGTTTTTT
TRBJ2-5	TRBV18	-	-	CASSPAGLQETQYF	TGTGCCAGCTCACCGGCAGGACTCCAAGAGACCCAGTACTTC
TRBJ2-2	TRBV30	-	-	CAWTLTKGPAGELFF	TGTGCCTGGACCTTGACGAAGGGGCCCGCCGGGGAGCTGTTTTTT
TRBJ1-2	TRBV12-3/TRBV12-4	-	once	CASSFREDYGYTF	TGTGCCAGCAGTTTCCGGGAAGACTATGGCTACACCTTC
TRBJ1-1	TRBV11-3	TRBD1	-	CASSDRGDTEAFF	TGTGCCAGCAGCGACAGGGGAGACACTGAAGCTTTCTTT
TRBJ1-2	TRBV7-2	-	once	CASSFRGANGYTF	TGTGCCAGCAGCTTTCGGGGGGCTAATGGCTACACCTTC
TRBJ2-1	TRBV7-9	TRBD2	-	CASSSGTSLYNEQFF	TGTGCCAGCAGCTCCGGGACTAGCCTTTACAATGAGCAGTTCTTC
TRBJ2-7	TRBV3-1/TRBV3-2	TRBD1	-	CASSYGQGVSYEQYF	TGTGCCAGCAGCTACGGACAGGGGGTGTCCTACGAGCAGTACTTC
TRBJ1-1	TRBV3-1/TRBV3-2	-	-	CASSKTGLNTEAFF	TGTGCCAGCAGTAAGACAGGCCTGAACACTGAAGCTTTCTTT
TRBJ2-1	TRBV7-7	-	-	CASSPDSNEQFF	TGTGCTAGCAGCCCGGACAGTAATGAGCAGTTCTTC
TRBJ1-2	TRBV5-6	-	-	CASSLPGKSYGYTF	TGTGCCAGCAGCTTGCCAGGGAAAAGCTATGGCTACACCTTC
TRBJ1-6	TRBV10-3	-	-	CAINANRDKNNSPLHF	TGTGCCATCAATGCCAACCGGGACAAGAATAATTCACCCCTCCACTTT
TRBJ1-5	TRBV2	-	-	CASSPDRGVSNQPQHF	TGTGCCAGCTCTCCCGACCGGGGAGTTAGCAATCAGCCCCAGCATTTT
TRBJ1-5	TRBV27	-	few	CASSLSLLGNQPQHF	TGTGCCAGCAGTTTATCACTTTTGGGCAATCAGCCCCAGCATTTT
TRBJ1-2	TRBV2	TRBD1	-	CASRSTGLRTTF	TGTGCCAGCAGGTCGACAGGGCTACGCACGACCTTC
TRBJ1-4	TRBV5-6	TRBD1	-	CASSLWQGADGLFF	TGTGCCAGCAGCTTGTGGCAGGGGGCTGACGGACTGTTTTTT
TRBJ2-7	TRBV3-1/TRBV3-2	TRBD1	-	CASSQDGTGAYEQYF	TGTGCCAGCAGCCAAGACGGGACAGGCGCCTACGAGCAGTACTTC